The 19 T cell receptor beta chains given below trace back to one sample, sequenced in a study of T cells after posttransplantation cyclophosphamide. Profiled with immunoSEQ multiplex PCR; TCRdb holds only in-frame clones, not every one. The table records more than 30,000 clones, about 93% of them present only once. Cells defined as naive were viable CD3+CD4+ or CD3+CD8+ and CCR7+CD45RA+CD45RO-CD95-CD27+CD28+. Input material: naive CD4+ T cells sorted from PBMCs. These TCRs come from a woman aged 60-75 years in good health, CMV-negative, and a related stem cell transplant donor.

The chain links TRBV6-1 to TRBJ2-3; 9 bases line up with TRBD2. The CDR3 is 14 amino acids. CDR1 MNHNS and CDR2 SASEGT come from the germline V gene. The junction had 3 bases not matched to a gene; V was cut back by 8 bases and J by 0 bases. Here the CDR3 reads CASRLAGSTDTQYF. CDR3 nucleotide sequence: TGTGCCAGCCGCCTAGCGGGGAGCACAGATACGCAGTATTTT.

This clone was picked up a small number of times. The J gene is TRBJ1-3, the V gene TRBV5-1; 7 bases align to TRBD1. V shed 4 bases and J 3 bases; nucleotides not matched to a gene: 7. The germline CDR1 and CDR2 sequences are SGHRS and YFSETQ. This CDR3 is built from 15 residues. Written as DNA, the CDR3 is TGCGCCAGCAGCCTGGGAGGGACAGATGGAAACACCATATATTTT. Protein: CASSLGGTDGNTIYF. The variable domain in full, completed from reference TRBV5-1 and TRBJ1-3, reads KAGVTQTPRYLIKTRGQQVTLSCSPISGHRSVSWYQQTPGQGLQFLFEYFSETQRNKGNFPGRFSGRQFSNSRSEMNVSTLELGDSALYLCASSLGGTDGNTIYFGEGSWLTVV.

The chain recombines TRBV6-5 with TRBJ1-5; D is possibly TRBD1 (6 bases). The CDR3 sequence is 14 residues long. Germline values: CDR1 MNHEY, CDR2 SVGAGI. The V end was cut by 7 bases, the J end by 3 bases, with 13 bases between. This chain's CDR3 is CASTGDRHNQPQHF. For the CDR3, the DNA is TGTGCCAGCACCGGTGACAGGCACAATCAGCCCCAGCATTTT.

The CDR3: CASSVGTVNQPQHF. The CDR3 nucleotides are TGTGCCAGCAGCGTTGGGACAGTTAATCAGCCCCAGCATTTT. The chain couples TRBV9 to TRBJ1-5, with 7 bases that match TRBD1. The germline V gene has CDR1 SGDLS and CDR2 YYNGEE. The CDR3 runs to 14 residues. V lost 2 bases and J lost 4; bases outside the gene matches: 3.

The genes are TRBV28 and TRBJ2-5; 7 positions agree with TRBD1. Germline V gives CDR1 MDHEN, CDR2 SYDVKM. The V segment lost 5 bases and the J segment 2 bases; nucleotides outside the gene matches: 8. CDR3 length: 15 residues. CDR3: CASSTHHRGQETQYF. The CDR3 DNA sequence: TGTGCCAGCAGTACCCATCACAGGGGTCAAGAGACCCAGTACTTC.

V usage is TRBV7-9 and J usage is TRBJ1-2; 7 bases are shared with TRBD1. Per germline, CDR1 SEHNR and CDR2 FQNEAQ (reference sequence). CDR3 length equals 14 residues. V was pared by 4 bases and J by 4 bases, with 6 bases of the junction left unmatched. As DNA, the CDR3 is TGTGCCAGCAGCTCGACGGGACAGATCTATGGCTACACCTTC. Translation: CASSSTGQIYGYTF. The full variable domain, with the rest looked up from reference TRBV7-9 and TRBJ1-2, is DTGVSQNPRHKITKRGQNVTFRCDPISEHNRLYWYRQTLGQGPEFLTYFQNEAQLEKSRLLSDRFSAERPKGSFSTLEIQRTEQGDSAMYLCASSSTGQIYGYTFGSGTRLTVV.

V is TRBV2 and J is TRBJ2-7; 7 bases are shared with TRBD2. The CDR3 spans 12 residues. The V and J ends lost 6 bases and 4 bases, in that order; junction bases with no gene match: 3. Germline CDR1 SNHLY, CDR2 FYNNEI. CDR3 residues: CASSRGVYEQYF. In DNA, the CDR3 is TGTGCCAGCAGCCGGGGGGTATACGAGCAGTACTTC.

V is TRBV11-1 and J is TRBJ2-7; 10 bases align to TRBD2. The CDR3 runs to 17 residues. Germline loops: CDR1 SGHAT, CDR2 FQDESV (reference sequence). V lost 0 bases, J lost 3 bases, and 8 bases stayed unmatched. The CDR3 region is CASSLAASRTSGYEQYF. The CDR3 DNA reads TGTGCCAGCAGCTTAGCCGCCTCCCGGACTAGCGGCTACGAGCAGTACTTC.

This rearrangement joins TRBV19 to TRBJ1-6, with 8 bases identical to TRBD1. The CDR3 runs to 16 residues. J gave up 4 bases and V 5 bases, and 7 bases lay outside the gene matches. The V gene's germline CDR1 is LNHDA and CDR2 SQIVND (reference sequence). The CDR3 protein is CASSRDGQGYNSPLHF. The CDR3 DNA reads TGTGCCAGTAGTCGAGACGGACAGGGATATAATTCACCCCTCCACTTT.

The chain is built from TRBV18 and TRBJ2-7; 10 nucleotides line up with TRBD1. This CDR3 comprises 16 residues. Germline V gene lookup returns CDR1 KGHSH and CDR2 LQKENI. V shed 0 bases and J 1 base; nucleotides not matched to a gene: 3. The CDR3 nucleotides are TGTGCCAGCTCACCACCGGTGGGACAGGGGTCCTACGAGCAGTACTTC. This gives the protein CASSPPVGQGSYEQYF.

The chain combines TRBV6-1 with TRBJ2-7, with 8 bases identical to TRBD2. The CDR3 totals 13 residues. The germline CDR1 and CDR2 sequences are MNHNS and SASEGT. The trim removed 10 bases at V and 2 bases at J, leaving 7 bases unmatched. CDR3: CATPGGAAYEQYF. The CDR3 DNA is TGTGCCACCCCCGGGGGGGCCGCCTACGAGCAGTACTTC.

The chain uses TRBV18 and TRBJ2-7; no clear D. The CDR3 loop spans 13 amino acids. CDR1 is KGHSH and CDR2 is LQKENI in the germline V gene. Trimming cost V 6 bases and J 7 bases, with 16 bases left between them. The chain's CDR3 is CASSPGSAREQYF. CDR3 nucleotides: TGTGCCAGCTCCCCCGGGTCCGCTCGAGAGCAGTACTTC.

The chain has TRBV28 and TRBJ2-7; TRBD2 matches 8 bases. The CDR3 contains 15 residues. The germline gives CDR1 MDHEN, CDR2 SYDVKM. The junction had 5 bases not matched to a gene; V was cut back by 2 bases and J by 2 bases. This CDR3 is CASSLDPGLAYEQYF. The CDR3, as DNA: TGTGCCAGCAGTTTAGATCCGGGACTAGCCTACGAGCAGTACTTC.

V is TRBV27 and J is TRBJ2-1; TRBD2 agrees at 7 bases. Trimming removed 5 bases from V and 0 bases from J; junction bases left unmatched: 10. Germline values: CDR1 MNHEY, CDR2 SMNVEV (reference sequence). The CDR3 extends over 17 amino acids. Here the CDR3 DNA reads TGTGCCAGCAGTGCTTCCAGCGGGGCTAGCTCCTACAATGAGCAGTTCTTC. Translated: CASSASSGASSYNEQFF.

V is TRBV7-2 and J is TRBJ2-5; D might be TRBD2 (5 bases). The CDR3 sequence is 14 residues long. In germline, CDR1 is SGHTA, CDR2 FQGNSA. V lost 6 bases to trimming and J lost 1 base, with 12 bases between them. The CDR3 loop is CASSSLGVQETQYF. CDR3 DNA: TGTGCCAGCAGTTCCCTCGGGGTCCAAGAGACCCAGTACTTC.

The V and J genes are TRBV7-3 and TRBJ2-6; perhaps TRBD2 as D (6 bases). V lost 2 bases and J 1 base, leaving 6 bases between the germline ends. The CDR3 has 15 residues. The V gene's germline CDR1 is SGHTA and CDR2 FQGTGA. The CDR3 nucleotides are TGTGCCAGCAGCTTAGGAGGGTCTGGGGCCAACGTCCTGACTTTC. Residues: CASSLGGSGANVLTF.

The J gene is TRBJ2-1, the V gene TRBV19; TRBD2 matches 7 bases. CDR1 and CDR2 (germline): LNHDA, SQIVND (reference sequence). This CDR3 is built from 15 residues. Trimming took 3 bases from V and 5 from J; bases not matched to a gene: 7. CDR3 region: CASSIAGVSNNEQFF. CDR3 nucleotide sequence: TGTGCCAGTAGTATTGCGGGAGTATCCAACAATGAGCAGTTCTTC.

The rearrangement uses TRBV5-4 and TRBJ2-1, with 7 nucleotides matching TRBD2. Germline CDR1 and CDR2: SGHNT and YYREEE (reference sequence). The CDR3 is made up of 13 amino acids. Losses at the gene ends were 4 bases for V and 11 bases for J; bases not matched to a gene: 9. DNA of the CDR3: TGTGCCAGCAGCACCCCTGGCGGGAGTAAGCAGTTCTTC. It specifies CASSTPGGSKQFF.

The V gene is TRBV7-3, the J gene TRBJ2-7; D possibly corresponds to TRBD1 (6 bases). Per the germline V gene, CDR1 is SGHTA and CDR2 is FQGTGA. The CDR3 sequence is 15 residues long. V lost 5 bases to trimming and J lost 2 bases, with 16 bases between them. The CDR3 is CASSPSQGKPYEQYF. As DNA, the CDR3 is TGTGCCAGCAGCCCCTCCCAGGGGAAACCCTACGAGCAGTACTTC.